Listed below are T cell receptor beta chains from one sample, sequenced in a study of cytomegalovirus exposure and HLA in healthy donors. TCRdb keeps only in-frame clones here, not all; method: immunoSEQ multiplex PCR. The sample holds about 100,000 clones; around three quarters are singletons and the top ten take 4%. Sample: PBMCs. Receptors were obtained from a woman in her fifties or sixties in good health and CMV-seropositive. Each CDR3 is given without its conserved first and last residue. The listing skips clone size in some rows; elsewhere it reads once, few, many or a size class.

v_call	j_call	clone_size	cdr3_aa
TRBV7-2	TRBJ1-1	-	ASSQGWGREAF
TRBV5-1	TRBJ2-3	-	ASSQLIGGGASTDTQY
TRBV5-6	TRBJ2-7	-	ASSTSGRAYEQY
TRBV19	TRBJ2-7	-	ASSTGGYEQY
TRBV6-5	TRBJ2-1	-	ASSSGTYNEQF
TRBV7-9	TRBJ2-1	-	ASSRLAGGDEQF
TRBV12-5	TRBJ2-1	-	ASGFGNNEQF
TRBV4-1	TRBJ2-1	few	ASGQDRAPHNEQF
TRBV4-1	TRBJ2-7	once	ASSHPTGAAYEQY
TRBV29-1	TRBJ1-2	few	SVARGSNYGYT
TRBV25-1	TRBJ2-1	-	ASSGRDRLYNEQF
TRBV30	TRBJ1-6	-	AWSVPIGGTAYPSPLH
TRBV27	TRBJ2-1	-	ASRQKGDAYNEQF
TRBV9	TRBJ2-1	-	ASSAAGEDYNEQF
TRBV10-3	TRBJ1-1	-	AIQGNTEAF
TRBV18	TRBJ1-3	-	ASSGDRGVENTIY
TRBV9	TRBJ2-1	-	ASSVRGGAREQF
TRBV5-1	TRBJ2-3	-	ASSLDPAADTQY
TRBV27	TRBJ2-1	-	ASSTYNEQF
TRBV14	TRBJ2-1	-	ASSQEPGEQF
TRBV19	TRBJ1-1	-	ASSIFGQLNTEAF
TRBV2	TRBJ2-5	-	ASSKPQGAGLVTQY
TRBV4-1	TRBJ1-3	-	ASSQEGQRGNTIY
TRBV7-3	TRBJ2-3	-	ASSLSASGDTQY
TRBV19	TRBJ2-5	-	ASSKNFQETQY
TRBV11-2	TRBJ1-4	few	ASSSKITGRGNEKLF
TRBV5-4	TRBJ2-3	-	ASSLGFGGGTDTQY
TRBV19	TRBJ1-1	-	ASSIEQYTEAF
TRBV7-9	TRBJ1-2	once	SSSLDSPGAGDGYT
TRBV11-2	TRBJ2-7	-	ASSPTSRYEQY
TRBV10-3	TRBJ2-6	-	AISQKIISRDRELIGANVLT
TRBV5-1	TRBJ1-2	-	ASSPGQGPGYT
TRBV19	TRBJ2-6	-	ASKRQGSGANVLT
TRBV5-1	TRBJ2-1	-	ASGPRGAGGEQF
TRBV27	TRBJ2-7	once	ASSLTVNYDTEQY
TRBV6-5	TRBJ2-5	-	ASSTIGGETQY